A single sample is the source of the 18 T cell receptor beta chains below, sequenced in a study of blood T cell repertoires in COVID-19. Method: immunoSEQ multiplex PCR; TCRdb's copy keeps in-frame clones and lacks some. The table includes about 480,000 clones, roughly nine tenths detected once. The material sequenced was peripheral blood. Receptor source: a woman aged 50 to 60 with COVID-19, enrolled during active disease.

The chain uses TRBV5-6 and TRBJ2-7; a weak D match, TRBD1 (5 bases). V lost 0 bases and J 3 bases, leaving 16 bases between the germline ends. Germline-derived CDR1 and CDR2 are SGHDT and YYEEEE. This CDR3 spans 16 amino acids. The CDR3 sequence is CASSLDRKQKDYEQYF. In DNA, the CDR3 is TGTGCCAGCAGCTTGGACAGGAAACAAAAAGACTACGAGCAGTACTTC. Full variable domain (outside the CDR3, taken from reference TRBV5-6 and TRBJ2-7): DAGVTQSPTHLIKTRGQQVTLRCSPKSGHDTVSWYQQALGQGPQFIFQYYEEEERQRGNFPDRFSGHQFPNYSSELNVNALLLGDSALYLCASSLDRKQKDYEQYFGPGTRLTVT.

The chain is built from TRBV28 and TRBJ1-3; the D gene is possibly TRBD1 (5 bases). CDR3 length: 15 amino acids. In germline, CDR1 is MDHEN, CDR2 SYDVKM. Trimming left V 5 bases short and J 5 bases short, with 16 bases between. For the CDR3, the DNA is TGTGCCAGCAGTCCGTCGGAGGGGATGCGAAACACCATATATTTT. Translating it yields CASSPSEGMRNTIYF.

This chain uses TRBV19 with TRBJ1-5; 7 nucleotides agree with TRBD1. The V gene end was trimmed by 5 bases and the J gene end by 2 bases; junction bases not matched to a gene: 9. The CDR3 consists of 16 residues. From germline, CDR1 is LNHDA and CDR2 SQIVND (reference sequence). The CDR3 nucleotides are TGTGCCAGTAGTTTCCATCAGGGGGAGGGCAATCAGCCCCAGCATTTT. It codes for CASSFHQGEGNQPQHF.

The J gene is TRBJ2-1, the V gene TRBV21-1; the table calls TRBD1, which could not be checked here. TRBV21-1 is a pseudogene locus. The CDR3 spans 15 residues. This chain's CDR3 is CASSKRQSFYNEQFF. CDR3 sequence (DNA): TGTGCCAGCAGCAAGCGACAGTCTTTTTACAATGAGCAGTTCTTC.

The rearrangement links TRBV7-2 to TRBJ2-5, with 12 bases fitting TRBD2. V shed 5 bases, J shed 5 bases, and the junction held 9 bases outside the gene matches. Germline V lookup: CDR1 SGHTA, CDR2 FQGNSA. The CDR3 extends over 16 amino acids. The CDR3 DNA follows: TGTGCCAGCAGCCCAGCTAGCGGGGGGGCTGGGGAGACCCAGTACTTC. Translation gives CASSPASGGAGETQYF. Filled out from reference TRBV7-2 and TRBJ2-5, the complete variable domain reads GAGVSQSPSNKVTEKGKDVELRCDPISGHTALYWYRQSLGQGLEFLIYFQGNSAPDKSGLPSDRFSAERTGGSVSTLTIQRTQQEDSAVYLCASSPASGGAGETQYFGPGTRLLVL.

The rearrangement joins TRBV13 to TRBJ1-2; D gene unclear. V lost 5 bases and J lost 2, with 15 bases in between. Germline assignment: CDR1 PRHDT and CDR2 FYEKMQ (reference sequence). This CDR3 has 15 amino acids. CDR3 sequence reads: CASSPDEWRNYGYTF. The CDR3 DNA reads as TGTGCCAGCAGCCCCGACGAGTGGCGGAACTATGGCTACACCTTC.

The gene calls are TRBV7-9 and TRBJ2-2; no reliable D call. V lost 2 bases and J lost 0, with 7 bases in between. Germline V gene sequence: CDR1 SEHNR, CDR2 FQNEAQ (reference sequence). CDR3 size: 15 residues. The CDR3 sequence: CASSLKSANTGELFF. CDR3 DNA: TGTGCCAGCAGCTTAAAGAGCGCGAACACCGGGGAGCTGTTTTTT.

V is TRBV18 and J is TRBJ2-7, with 8 bases lining up with TRBD1. From germline, CDR1 is KGHSH and CDR2 LQKENI. Trimming took 1 base from V and 2 from J; bases not matched to a gene: 10. The CDR3 loop spans 17 amino acids. CDR3 nucleotides: TGTGCCAGCTCACCACGCCCCCGACAGGGGATGGCCTACGAGCAGTACTTC. This encodes CASSPRPRQGMAYEQYF.

The chain joins TRBV10-3 to TRBJ2-2, with D possibly matching TRBD2 (5 bases). The CDR3 contains 15 residues. Germline-derived CDR1 and CDR2 are ENHRY and SYGVKD. Between the trimmed V and J ends, which lost 0 bases and 7 bases, there was a span of 12 bases. The CDR3 bases are TGTGCCATCAGTGAGTCTGAGGAGGCTAGCGGGGAGCTGTTTTTT. As protein: CAISESEEASGELFF.

The chain carries TRBV27 and TRBJ1-1; 9 bases align to TRBD1. The CDR3 spans 15 residues. Germline V lookup: CDR1 MNHEY, CDR2 SMNVEV (reference sequence). V lost 5 bases and J lost 4; bases outside the gene matches: 8. The CDR3 DNA reads as TGTGCCAGCAGTCCCGGACAGGGGTTCGGCACTGAAGCTTTCTTT. Its translation is CASSPGQGFGTEAFF.

J is TRBJ2-2 and V is TRBV11-2; no firm D call. From germline, CDR1 is SGHAT and CDR2 FQNNGV. V was clipped by 7 bases and J by 4 bases, with 16 bases between them. The CDR3 contains 15 residues. In DNA form, the CDR3 reads TGTGCCAGCACCCCTCACCTCGAGGCCACCGGGGAGCTGTTTTTT. It is translated as CASTPHLEATGELFF.

The rearrangement joins TRBV6-5 to TRBJ2-7; D possibly corresponds to TRBD1 (5 bases). V was pared by 5 bases and J by 7 bases, with 21 bases between. Germline V CDR1 and CDR2: MNHEY, SVGAGI. This CDR3 is 15 amino acids long. The DNA of the CDR3 is TGTGCCAGCAGTACAGACCCCAGGGATCCACGGGAGCAGTACTTC. Protein sequence: CASSTDPRDPREQYF.

The chain combines TRBV29-1 with TRBJ1-1; possibly TRBD1 for D (6 bases). The CDR3 runs to 14 residues. V lost 4 bases and J 0 bases, leaving 12 bases between the germline ends. Germline lookup yields CDR1 SQVTM and CDR2 ANQGSEA. The DNA of the CDR3 is TGCAGCGTTGCTACAGGGAGGGTGAACACTGAAGCTTTCTTT. This codes for CSVATGRVNTEAFF.

The V call is TRBV27, the J call TRBJ1-2; 9 bases match TRBD1. Per germline, CDR1 MNHEY and CDR2 SMNVEV (reference sequence). This CDR3 is built from 16 residues. Unmatched junction bases numbered 8, after V lost 2 bases and J lost 4 bases. The CDR3 loop reads CASSLTAGQGFYGYTF. The CDR3 nucleotides read TGTGCCAGCAGTTTAACAGCGGGACAGGGCTTCTATGGCTACACCTTC.

The chain employs TRBV27 and TRBJ1-5; D unresolved. Trimming took off 8 bases at V and 0 bases at J, with 8 bases between the two ends. The germline V gene encodes CDR1 MNHEY and CDR2 SMNVEV (reference sequence). This CDR3 region has 13 residues. The CDR3 nucleotides read TGTGCCAGCGCCTCTAATAGCAATCAGCCCCAGCATTTT. This encodes CASASNSNQPQHF.

This clone was seen just once. This chain uses TRBV11-2 with TRBJ1-1; D is possibly TRBD1 (5 bases). This CDR3 region has 14 residues. Trimming stripped 4 bases from V and 1 base from J, with 10 bases between. The V gene's germline CDR1 is SGHAT and CDR2 FQNNGV. As DNA, the CDR3 is TGTGCCAGCAGCTCCCTAAGGGGGAACACTGAAGCTTTCTTT. Amino acids: CASSSLRGNTEAFF.

The chain has TRBV6-2 or TRBV6-3 and TRBJ2-7; 8 bases fit TRBD1. V shed 4 bases and J 3 bases; nucleotides not matched to a gene: 17. The CDR3 has 18 amino acids. Germline V gene lookup returns CDR1 MNHEY and CDR2 SVGEGT. This CDR3 reads CASSSLIEGTGGSYEQYF. CDR3 in DNA: TGTGCCAGCAGTTCCCTCATAGAGGGTACAGGGGGGAGCTACGAGCAGTACTTC.

This clone was seen just once. The V and J genes are TRBV19 and TRBJ1-6; possible D gene TRBD1, 6 bases. There are 16 residues in the CDR3. Germline loops: CDR1 LNHDA, CDR2 SQIVND (reference sequence). V dropped 1 base and J dropped 7 bases, with 14 bases sitting between them. CDR3 sequence: CASSIGKGVKNSPLHF. The DNA of the CDR3 is TGTGCCAGTAGTATAGGGAAGGGGGTGAAGAATTCACCCCTCCACTTT.